This T cell receptor beta chain comes out of a study of Graves' ophthalmopathy and Graves' hyperthyroidism (dated by TCRdb to 2016 to 2019). Study-level background: Stable hyperthyroidism was defined as no progression to ophthalmopathy within 18 months of follow-up. An independent validation cohort was composed of fewer than 20 hyperthyroidism patients and approximately 15 patients who later progressed from hyperthyroidism to ophthalmopathy. The study used signatures of the TCR beta repertoire to tell Graves' ophthalmopathy apart from Graves' hyperthyroidism and to predict which patients would progress to ophthalmopathy. In total, 135 blood samples were TCR-sequenced: fewer than 50 ophthalmopathy, under 85 hyperthyroidism and roughly 17 hyperthyroidism-to-ophthalmopathy patients. In more than five hyperthyroidism patients, T-cell repertoires of thyroid tissue and blood were compared. A discovery set of 100 patients (43 ophthalmopathy, 55 to 65 stable hyperthyroidism) was enrolled to explore V-J signatures distinguishing ophthalmopathy from hyperthyroidism. After sampling, hyperthyroidism patients received methimazole starting at 30 mg daily, and ophthalmopathy patients received high-dose intravenous methylprednisolone. General study outcomes and caveats: Most expanded thyroid clonotypes with frequency above 0.001 were also detected in blood, suggesting blood repertoires may reflect the thyroid immune response. Sample size was not predetermined statistically, and investigators were not blinded to group allocation. In cross-validation, the 13-signature model distinguished ophthalmopathy from stable hyperthyroidism with more than 85% sensitivity and about 81% specificity, while in the test set the corresponding values were about 79% and 69%. In validation, the model predicted ophthalmopathy progression with nearly 71% sensitivity and roughly 72% specificity; some 13 predicted patients were CT-confirmed with GO in a median of about 6.2 months.

TCR beta CDR3 regions were amplified from RNA transcripts for repertoire sequencing. A first-round RT-PCR used HTBI primers with the Qiagen OneStep RT-PCR kit, followed by a second-round multiplex PCR, size selection and purification. Sequencing of the libraries was carried out on an Illumina HiSeq2000 in paired-end mode with 100 bp reads. On the authors' methods: SOAPnuke was used to process the reads, throwing out any read that had adapters, had uncalled bases, had a mean Phred below 15, or lacked an exact constant-primer or identifier match. High-quality paired reads were merged with COPE v1.2.5. Unique nucleotide sequences were defined as clonotypes and aligned to IMGT TRB V, D and J references using MiTCR v1.1. The analysis was limited to V-J combinations with a frequency above 0.0001, which together covered roughly 99% of the repertoires. For each V-J combination, a TCR clonal expansion and chaos score was defined as the ratio of F50 clonal expansion to chaos observed in the TCRdist matrix. Features were reduced by Welch's t-statistics and random forest to approximately 13 V-J combinations, which fed a naive Bayes classifier. The Morisita-Horn index was used to measure how similar the thyroid and blood repertoires were. The public reads were reanalyzed by TCRdb: fastp trimming at Q25, MiXCR alignment, in-frame beta chains only. Records with the same CDR3 protein are collapsed into one entry carrying the most frequent genes and DNA. The V and J calls reflect TCRdb's pipeline rather than the authors' work. This sample gives some 1.1 million distinct CDR3 sequences in total; roughly two fifths of them show up just once. The ten largest clones represent roughly 11% of the sample.

At least ten counts were recorded for this clonotype. Which antigen it targets is not known. Base qualities are not provided; no much larger clone lies one nucleotide away. Hyperthyroidism patients were newly diagnosed, were aged 18 to 65 years, and had a disease duration under 2 months. Patients were excluded if they had other autoimmune diseases, uncontrolled infections, pregnancy or lactation. Clinical symptoms, serum thyroxine, TRAb, thyroid ultrasound and orbital computed tomography were used for diagnosis. Trizol reagent was used to extract the total RNA, and its quality was then checked on an Agilent 2100 Bioanalyzer. For CDR1 and CDR2, the germline V gene lists SGHRS and YFSETQ. CDR3 length: 15 amino acids, cysteine to phenylalanine. The read is trimmed to its CDR3 DNA, 45 bases read in frame from base 1. V ends up 0 bases short and J 2 bases short, with an unmatched junction base count of 4.

Sequenced material: peripheral blood or thyroid tissue (not recorded which). The rearranged segments are TRBV5-1 and TRBJ1-2, and 7 junction bases match TRBD1. The TCR originated in an adult man with Graves' hyperthyroidism. CDR3 reads: CASSLVTGNNYGYTF. The nucleotides read TGCGCCAGCAGCTTGGTGACAGGGAACAACTATGGCTACACCTTC.